The 9 T cell receptor beta chains below come from one sample, sequenced in a study of T-cell memory formation after mild COVID-19. TCRdb re-analysed the 5' RACE reads in MiXCR, keeping a single row per CDR3 protein. This repertoire shows about 50,000 distinct CDR3 sequences, 9.3% found once; its top ten account for about 11%. Source material: PBMCs or a T cell subset sorted from them (not recorded which). These receptors were collected from an adult woman who had mild COVID-19 (a few samples of this study predate the infection). Cell type and time point are not known.

The rearrangement joins TRBV14 to TRBJ2-1, with 8 nucleotides matching TRBD2. The CDR3 runs to 17 residues. The trim removed 0 bases at V and 7 bases at J, leaving 11 bases unmatched. CDR1 is SGHDN, CDR2 FVKESK, per germline. CDR3: CASSQERIERGRNEQFF. The CDR3 DNA reads as TGTGCCAGCAGCCAAGAACGGATTGAGCGGGGGAGGAATGAGCAGTTCTTC.

This clonotype was seen more than once but under ten times. The rearrangement links TRBV6-5 to TRBJ2-3; D gene uncertain. The V gene's germline CDR1 is MNHEY and CDR2 SVGAGI. The V and J ends lost 0 bases and 0 bases respectively, with 7 bases between them. The length of the CDR3 is 15 residues. CDR3 nucleotide sequence: TGTGCCAGCAGTTACTCGTACAAGAGCACAGATACGCAGTATTTT. Encoded protein: CASSYSYKSTDTQYF.

This clonotype was recorded many times. The chain employs TRBV29-1 and TRBJ1-2; D is perhaps TRBD1 (5 bases). V dropped 0 bases and J dropped 6 bases, with 11 bases sitting between them. The CDR3 extends over 13 amino acids. Germline V gene lookup returns CDR1 SQVTM and CDR2 ANQGSEA. CDR3 in DNA: TGCAGCGTTGAAGATCTCTGGGGGGATGGCTACACCTTC. Translating it yields CSVEDLWGDGYTF.

This clonotype was observed a few times. The chain employs TRBV18 and TRBJ2-7, with D uncertain. The CDR3 runs 14 residues. V lost 6 bases, J lost 6 bases, and 18 bases lay in between. Germline loops: CDR1 KGHSH, CDR2 LQKENI. This CDR3 reads CASSPPGYPAEQYF. CDR3 nucleotides: TGTGCCAGCTCCCCCCCGGGCTACCCCGCCGAGCAGTACTTC.

The chain couples TRBV14 to TRBJ2-7; TRBD2 agrees at 7 bases. V was pared by 1 base and J by 4 bases, with 1 base of the junction left unmatched. Germline V lookup: CDR1 SGHDN, CDR2 FVKESK. This CDR3 has 13 amino acids. As DNA, the CDR3 is TGTGCCAGCAGCCAAGCGGGGGGTTACGAGCAGTACTTC. Protein sequence: CASSQAGGYEQYF.

The chain links TRBV29-1 to TRBJ2-5, with TRBD2 identical over 11 bases. The trim removed 5 bases at V and 6 bases at J, leaving 14 bases unmatched. The CDR3 loop spans 16 amino acids. CDR1 and CDR2 from the germline V gene are SQVTM and ANQGSEA. The CDR3 DNA reads as TGCAGCGTTCCGAAGGGTAGCGGGAGGGCTTGGAAGACCCAGTACTTC. Its translation: CSVPKGSGRAWKTQYF.

The chain couples TRBV7-2 to TRBJ2-7; D gene unclear. The CDR3 sequence is 13 residues long. CDR1 is SGHTA and CDR2 is FQGNSA in the germline V gene. The germline V and J ends were trimmed by 3 bases and 3 bases, with 9 bases remaining between them. CDR3 DNA sequence: TGTGCCAGCAGCTTTACTCTCAACTACGAGCAGTACTTC. As protein: CASSFTLNYEQYF.

This chain uses TRBV3-1 with TRBJ1-1; no reliable D call. The V gene lost 2 bases and the J gene lost 1 base, with 8 bases spanning the gap. The CDR3 is 14 residues long. CDR1 LGHDT and CDR2 YNNKEL come from the germline V gene (reference sequence). The CDR3 DNA reads as TGTGCCAGCAGCCAATCGATTGAGAACACTGAAGCTTTCTTT. It is translated as CASSQSIENTEAFF.

This clonotype was seen repeatedly, ten times or more. This rearrangement joins TRBV12-3 or TRBV12-4 to TRBJ2-1; D ambiguous. This CDR3 is built from 14 residues. Deletions cut 0 bases from V and 7 bases from J, with 10 bases between. The CDR3 sequence is CASSLAQLQNEQFF. The CDR3 region has the DNA TGTGCCAGCAGTTTAGCGCAATTGCAGAATGAGCAGTTCTTC.